This note documents a single T cell receptor beta chain sequence. As yet, its antigen is unknown. This CDR3 comprises 17 residues. The germline V gene encodes CDR1 SEHNR and CDR2 FQNEAQ (reference sequence). The V and J ends lost 1 base and 1 base, in that order; junction bases with no gene match: 3. Authors' analysis steps: Junction-only immunoSEQ data arrived without quality scores, meaning filtering differed. This table comes from immunoSEQ multiplex PCR, and its TCRdb copy is limited to in-frame clones, with some not included. That table furnishes V, J and clone size, whereas the DNA furnished D and trimming. This sample yields over a million clones, of which roughly 96% are seen a single time; about 1% belongs to the top ten. The data were taken from a study of shared clonotypes between healthy human individuals. Study-level results: In having few donors, the study represented limited genetic and exposure-history diversity. On the whole, naive subsets had larger estimated richness than memory subsets had.

There were only Caucasian adults among the donors, and all lived in Nashville, Tennessee. This chain joins TRBV7-9 and TRBJ2-1; 11 bases match TRBD2. The sequenced material came from naive CD4+ T cells sorted from blood. Subset in this sample: CD45RA+ positively selected. The clonotype originates from a man aged 25 to 40 in good health. The CDR3 here is CASSLGLAGLSYNEQFF. CDR3 in DNA: TGTGCCAGCAGCTTAGGACTAGCGGGGTTATCCTACAATGAGCAGTTCTTC.